These 11 T cell receptor beta chains came from one sample sequenced in a study of T cells in Graves' hyperthyroidism and ophthalmopathy. TCR beta CDR3 regions were amplified from RNA transcripts. The HTBI primer set drove a first-round RT-PCR of the TCR CDR3. Each CDR3 protein is one row after TCRdb ran MiXCR on the multiplex PCR reads. The table has about 540,000 distinct CDR3 sequences, more than 45% seen once. Sequenced material: peripheral blood or thyroid tissue (not recorded which). The receptors originated from a woman in her late teens or twenties with Graves' hyperthyroidism.

The chain couples TRBV20-1 to TRBJ2-2; D is unclear. Germline CDR1 reads DFQATT; CDR2 reads SNEGSKA (reference sequence). V dropped 0 bases and J dropped 6 bases, with 14 bases sitting between them. The CDR3 is made up of 15 amino acids. The chain's CDR3 is CSARDFTRKAGELFF. Here the CDR3 DNA reads TGCAGTGCTAGAGATTTCACGCGCAAGGCCGGGGAGCTGTTTTTT.

On this clonotype: The junction differs from germline at one of its ends, possibly a read error. This rearrangement joins TRBV12-3 or TRBV12-4 to TRBJ2-7, with 7 bases fitting TRBD1. This CDR3 has 14 amino acids. The CDR3 sequence is CASSLATGTYERYF. In nucleotides, the CDR3 is TGCGCCAGCAGCTTGGCGACAGGGACGTACGAGCGGTACTTC.

This clonotype was seen only a few times. This sequence joins TRBV19 and TRBJ2-7, with 7 positions matching TRBD1. V shed 5 bases, J shed 4 bases, and the junction held 11 bases outside the gene matches. Per the germline V gene, CDR1 is LNHDA and CDR2 is SQIVND (reference sequence). CDR3 length: 15 amino acids. The CDR3 DNA reads as TGTGCCAGTAGTTCTGCACCAGGGGGATCATACGAGCAGTACTTC. Protein: CASSSAPGGSYEQYF.

This clonotype is a singleton in its sample. A much larger clone sits a single nucleotide away, making a read error possible. The chain recombines TRBV11-2 with TRBJ2-5, with D perhaps matching TRBD1 (6 bases). V was shortened by 5 bases and J by 5 bases, with 15 bases between the two germline ends. The CDR3 has 14 residues. The germline V gene has CDR1 SGHAT and CDR2 FQNNGV. Here the CDR3 DNA reads TGTGCCAGCAGCACCGGACAGCCCCGGGAGACCCAGTACTTC. It codes for CASSTGQPRETQYF.

This clonotype was seen only once. A read error may account for a junction end that differs from germline. The chain employs TRBV25-1 and TRBJ1-1, with 9 bases fitting TRBD1. CDR3 length equals 14 residues. Germline CDR1 and CDR2: MGHDK and SYGVNS. CDR3 nucleotides: TGTGCCGGCAGCAAACAGGGGGCAGGGACTGAAGCTTTCTTT. Protein sequence: CAGSKQGAGTEAFF.

In its sample, this clonotype was seen many times. The rearrangement uses TRBV10-3 and TRBJ2-7, with no clear D. Trimming removed 0 bases at V and 3 bases at J, with 6 bases between. This CDR3 region has 13 residues. The germline V gene encodes CDR1 ENHRY and CDR2 SYGVKD. DNA of the CDR3: TGTGCCATCAGTGAGTCGGCAGGCTACGAGCAGTACTTC. It yields the protein CAISESAGYEQYF.

The chain combines TRBV7-9 with TRBJ2-5, with D possibly being TRBD2 (6 bases). The J call may be incorrect, as the DNA end agrees better with TRBJ2-7. The CDR3 spans 13 residues. The V gene's germline CDR1 is SEHNR and CDR2 FQNEAQ (reference sequence). CDR3 sequence (DNA): TGTGCCAGCAGCGCCGGGAGTTTCAACGAGCAGTACTTC. This codes for CASSAGSFNEQYF.

In its sample, this clonotype was seen once. The missing conserved phenylalanine or tryptophan at the end of this CDR3 makes a read error likely. The limits of the CDR3 on the DNA are not certain, so only TCRdb's listed CDR3 is given. The chain uses TRBV2 and TRBJ1-6; the table's D gene call, TRBD1, was not cross checked with the DNA. The CDR3 contains 11 residues when both ends are counted. CDR1 is SNHLY and CDR2 is FYNNEI in the germline V gene. The CDR3 loop is CASSEPRQPHS.

V gene TRBV11-3 combines with J gene TRBJ2-5; D is unclear. Per the germline V gene, CDR1 is SGHNT and CDR2 is YENEEA. Trimming removed 1 base from V and 4 bases from J, with 10 bases in between. This CDR3 comprises 14 residues. CDR3 nucleotide sequence: TGTGCCAGCAGCTTAGGAGGCTATTCAGAGACCCAGTACTTC. Its protein is CASSLGGYSETQYF.

V and J are TRBV2 and TRBJ2-3, with 7 bases that match TRBD2. The germline V gene has CDR1 SNHLY and CDR2 FYNNEI. V shed 7 bases, J shed 1 base, and the junction held 11 bases outside the gene matches. The CDR3 is made up of 16 amino acids. In nucleotides, the CDR3 is TGTGCCAGCAAGATTCGGAGGGGAGGGGGCACAGATACGCAGTATTTT. This encodes CASKIRRGGGTDTQYF. The complete variable domain, with remaining parts taken from reference TRBV2 and TRBJ2-3, reads EPEVTQTPSHQVTQMGQEVILRCVPISNHLYFYWYRQILGQKVEFLVSFYNNEISEKSEIFDDQFSVERPDGSNFTLKIRSTKLEDSAMYFCASKIRRGGGTDTQYFGPGTRLTVL.

This clonotype was counted between two and nine times. The junction shows a germline mismatch at one end, possibly a read error. The chain combines TRBV5-5 with TRBJ1-4, with unresolved D. Germline V gene sequence: CDR1 SGHKS, CDR2 YYEKEE (reference sequence). The CDR3 runs to 13 residues. CDR3 sequence: CASSQWETEKLFF. CDR3 in DNA: TGCGCCAGCAGCCAGTGGGAGACAGAAAAACTGTTTTTT.